Sequencing of this T cell receptor (beta chain) was carried out in a study of T cells in pancreatic ductal adenocarcinoma. Study-level findings and limits: No significant tumor-blood clonality difference; means were about 0.1 and 0.065.

Repertoires were generated with immunoSEQ multiplex PCR, while TCRdb's copy carries only in-frame clones and drops some. The data hold about 97,000 clones, with 90% to 95% observed a single time. About this clone: Its specificity is not known.

Selected pancreatic ductal adenocarcinoma patients had undergone surgery without neoadjuvant therapy. Germline V gene data show CDR1 as SGHTA and CDR2 as FQGNSA. The V segment lost 3 bases and the J segment 2 bases; nucleotides outside the gene matches: 1. CDR3 length: 15 amino acids. The receptor was isolated from a human donor with pancreatic ductal adenocarcinoma. Sequenced: PBMCs. The gene calls are TRBV7-2 and TRBJ2-7, with 13 bases that match TRBD2. The CDR3 reads CASSFGLAGAYEQYF. The CDR3 region has the DNA TGTGCCAGCAGCTTTGGACTAGCGGGGGCCTACGAGCAGTACTTC.